This T cell receptor beta chain originates from a study of cytomegalovirus exposure and HLA in healthy donors. The study ran its PCR with 60 Vbeta and 13 Jbeta primers. Assay: immunoSEQ multiplex PCR; the TCRdb copy retains only in-frame clones and omits some. The table lists around 150,000 clones, roughly 85% of them singletons, with 0.5% to 0.85% in the top ten. CDR1 GTSNPN and CDR2 SVGIG come from the germline V gene (reference sequence). The CDR3 contains 16 residues. The V gene lost 5 bases and the J gene lost 0 bases, with 18 bases spanning the gap. This chain links TRBV30 with TRBJ2-3; D unresolved. The source of this sequence is a male donor in good health and CMV-seronegative. Material: PBMCs. The CDR3 region is CAWEFRPGLSTDTQYF. The CDR3 DNA sequence: TGTGCCTGGGAGTTTCGTCCGGGTCTGAGCACAGATACGCAGTATTTT.